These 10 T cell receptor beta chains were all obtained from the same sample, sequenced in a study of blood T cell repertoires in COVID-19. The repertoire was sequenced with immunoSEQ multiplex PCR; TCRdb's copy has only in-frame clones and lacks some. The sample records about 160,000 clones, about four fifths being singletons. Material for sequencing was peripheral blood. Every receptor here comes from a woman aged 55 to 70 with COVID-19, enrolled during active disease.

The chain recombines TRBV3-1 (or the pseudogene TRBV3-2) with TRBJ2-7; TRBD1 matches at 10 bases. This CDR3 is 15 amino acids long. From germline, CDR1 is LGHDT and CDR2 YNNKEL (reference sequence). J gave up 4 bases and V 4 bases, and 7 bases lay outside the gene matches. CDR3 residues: CASSRSAGQGYEQYF. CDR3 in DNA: TGTGCCAGCAGCCGCTCCGCGGGACAGGGGTACGAGCAGTACTTC.

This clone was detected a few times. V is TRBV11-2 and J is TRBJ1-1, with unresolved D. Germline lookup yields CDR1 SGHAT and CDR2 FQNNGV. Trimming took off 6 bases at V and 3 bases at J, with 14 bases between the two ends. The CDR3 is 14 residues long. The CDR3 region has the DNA TGTGCCAGCAGGCTCGGGATGACCCACACTGAAGCTTTCTTT. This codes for CASRLGMTHTEAFF.

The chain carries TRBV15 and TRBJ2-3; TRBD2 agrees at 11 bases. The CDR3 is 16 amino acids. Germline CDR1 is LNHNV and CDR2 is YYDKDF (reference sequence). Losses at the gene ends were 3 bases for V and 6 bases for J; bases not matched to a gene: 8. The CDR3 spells CATSRDLAGGLDTQYF. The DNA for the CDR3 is TGTGCCACCAGCAGGGATTTAGCGGGAGGGCTGGATACGCAGTATTTT.

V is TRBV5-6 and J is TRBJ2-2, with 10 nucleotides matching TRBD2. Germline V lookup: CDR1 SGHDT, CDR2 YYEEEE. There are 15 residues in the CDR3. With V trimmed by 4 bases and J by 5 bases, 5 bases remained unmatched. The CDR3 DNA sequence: TGTGCCAGCAGCCGGAGCGGGAGGGGAACCGGGGAGCTGTTTTTT. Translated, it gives CASSRSGRGTGELFF.

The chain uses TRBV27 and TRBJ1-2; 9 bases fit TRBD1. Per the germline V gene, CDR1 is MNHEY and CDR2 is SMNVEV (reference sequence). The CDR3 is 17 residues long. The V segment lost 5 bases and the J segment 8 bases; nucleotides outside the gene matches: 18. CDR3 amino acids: CASSASRDRVGMGGYTF. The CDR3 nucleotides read TGTGCCAGCAGTGCCTCCCGGGACAGGGTAGGCATGGGCGGCTACACCTTC.

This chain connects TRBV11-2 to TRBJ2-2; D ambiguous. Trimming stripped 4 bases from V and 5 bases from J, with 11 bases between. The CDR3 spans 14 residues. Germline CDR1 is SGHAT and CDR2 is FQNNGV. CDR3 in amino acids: CASSSRLGTGELFF. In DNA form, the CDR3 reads TGTGCCAGCAGCTCCCGACTTGGGACCGGGGAGCTGTTTTTT.

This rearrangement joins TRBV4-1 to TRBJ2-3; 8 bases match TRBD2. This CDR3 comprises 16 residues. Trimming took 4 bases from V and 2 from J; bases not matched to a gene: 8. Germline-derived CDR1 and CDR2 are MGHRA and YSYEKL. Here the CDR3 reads CASSLGVAGLTDTQYF. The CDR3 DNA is TGCGCCAGCAGCCTTGGGGTAGCGGGACTCACAGATACGCAGTATTTT.

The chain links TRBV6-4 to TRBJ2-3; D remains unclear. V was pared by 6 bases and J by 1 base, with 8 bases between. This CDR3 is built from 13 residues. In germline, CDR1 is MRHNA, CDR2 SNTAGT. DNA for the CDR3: TGTGCCAGCAGAGCCCCGGGCACAGATACGCAGTATTTT. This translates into CASRAPGTDTQYF.

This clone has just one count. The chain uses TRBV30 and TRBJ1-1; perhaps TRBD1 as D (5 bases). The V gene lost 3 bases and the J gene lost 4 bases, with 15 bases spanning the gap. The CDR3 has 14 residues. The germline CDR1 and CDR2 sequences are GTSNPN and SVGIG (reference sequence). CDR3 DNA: TGTGCCTGGAGACCCCATCCGGGGGGCACTGAAGCTTTCTTT. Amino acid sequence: CAWRPHPGGTEAFF.

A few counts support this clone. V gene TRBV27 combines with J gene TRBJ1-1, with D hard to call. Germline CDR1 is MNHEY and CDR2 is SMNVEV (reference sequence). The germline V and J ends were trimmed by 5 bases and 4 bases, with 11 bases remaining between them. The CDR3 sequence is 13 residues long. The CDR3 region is CASSQRGGTEAFF. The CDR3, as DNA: TGTGCCAGCAGTCAGCGGGGTGGCACTGAAGCTTTCTTT.